This T cell receptor (beta chain) is from a study of blood T cell repertoires in COVID-19. The protocol was immunoSEQ multiplex PCR, while the TCRdb copy is restricted to in-frame clones and leaves out a portion. The sample has more than 150,000 clones, 65% to 85% seen once. Only one count was recorded for this clone. The CDR3 covers 16 residues. J lost 5 bases, V lost 2 bases, and 6 bases had no gene match. Germline V gives CDR1 MNHNY, CDR2 SVGAGI (reference sequence). This clonotype was sampled from a woman aged 25 to 45 with acute or convalescent COVID-19. V and J are TRBV6-6 and TRBJ2-7; TRBD2 aligns across 13 bases. The specimen was peripheral blood. The CDR3 DNA sequence: TGTGCCAGCAGTTACCTAGGGACTAGCGGGAATCACGAGCAGTACTTC. It specifies CASSYLGTSGNHEQYF.